The 21 T cell receptor beta chains in this list originate from one sample, sequenced in a study of identical twins. TCRdb reprocessed the 5' RACE reads via MiXCR and lists one record per CDR3 protein. The sample consists of 410,000 or so distinct CDR3 sequences, 15% to 20% of them appearing once. Source material: naive T cells sorted from blood. These receptors were collected from a man aged 45-60 years in good health.

This clonotype was found many times. The rearrangement links TRBV5-5 to TRBJ2-1, with TRBD2 as a possible D gene (6 bases). Per the germline V gene, CDR1 is SGHKS and CDR2 is YYEKEE (reference sequence). V was shortened by 0 bases and J by 6 bases, with 13 bases between the two germline ends. CDR3 size: 15 residues. For the CDR3, the DNA is TGTGCCAGCAGCTTGGCCCTACTAGCAAGCAATGAGCAGTTCTTC. Residues: CASSLALLASNEQFF.

This clonotype showed up just a few times. This chain uses TRBV5-6 with TRBJ2-7; no definite D call. V dropped 4 bases and J dropped 0 bases, with 20 bases sitting between them. This CDR3 comprises 17 residues. CDR1 and CDR2 (germline): SGHDT, YYEEEE. CDR3 region: CASSSSFFWVTSYEQYF. The CDR3 DNA reads as TGTGCCAGCAGCAGCTCGTTCTTCTGGGTAACCTCCTACGAGCAGTACTTC.

V and J are TRBV4-3 and TRBJ2-4; D might be TRBD1 (6 bases). Germline V gene lookup returns CDR1 LGHNA and CDR2 YSLEER. The length of the CDR3 is 15 residues. The germline V and J ends were trimmed by 0 bases and 6 bases, with 12 bases remaining between them. The CDR3 DNA reads as TGCGCCAGCAGCCAAGATTTGGGGGCCGGAAACATTCAGTACTTC. Translating gives CASSQDLGAGNIQYF.

The count of this clonotype is one. J is TRBJ2-1 and V is TRBV3-1; D gene unclear. V dropped 0 bases and J dropped 7 bases, with 13 bases sitting between them. Germline loops: CDR1 LGHDT, CDR2 YNNKEL (reference sequence). The CDR3 is made up of 15 amino acids. The DNA of the CDR3 is TGTGCCAGCAGCCAAGATCGGTTGAGCTTTAATGAGCAGTTCTTC. The encoded protein is CASSQDRLSFNEQFF.

The chain combines TRBV4-3 with TRBJ1-6, with TRBD1 identical over 7 bases. This CDR3 is 16 amino acids long. V was pared by 1 base and J by 6 bases, with 6 bases of the junction left unmatched. Per the germline V gene, CDR1 is LGHNA and CDR2 is YSLEER. Written as DNA, the CDR3 is TGCGCCAGCAGCCAAGCAGCACAGGGGAGTAATTCACCCCTCCACTTT. Its translation: CASSQAAQGSNSPLHF.

V is TRBV4-3 and J is TRBJ2-3; maybe TRBD1 (6 bases). The CDR3 runs to 16 residues. CDR1 LGHNA and CDR2 YSLEER come from the germline V gene. V lost 1 base to trimming and J lost 3 bases, with 14 bases between them. The CDR3 coding sequence is TGCGCCAGCAGCCAAGGTGGGGGCTTGGTGACAGATACGCAGTATTTT. Protein: CASSQGGGLVTDTQYF.

In its sample, this clonotype was seen many times. This chain links TRBV7-9 with TRBJ1-4, with D possibly matching TRBD1 (6 bases). Germline V gives CDR1 SEHNR, CDR2 FQNEAQ (reference sequence). Deletions cut 3 bases from V and 4 bases from J, with 9 bases between. The CDR3 spans 14 residues. CDR3 loop: CASSFGTSNEKLFF. DNA for the CDR3: TGTGCCAGCAGCTTTGGGACAAGTAATGAAAAACTGTTTTTT.

This chain uses TRBV29-1 with TRBJ2-7; possibly TRBD1 for D (5 bases). The CDR3 consists of 12 residues. Trimming took off 4 bases at V and 2 bases at J, with 9 bases between the two ends. Germline CDR1 is SQVTM and CDR2 is ANQGSEA. Here the CDR3 reads CSVGAGTYEQYF. The CDR3 coding sequence is TGCAGCGTTGGGGCAGGGACCTACGAGCAGTACTTC.

There are a few counts of this clonotype. The gene calls are TRBV20-1 and TRBJ1-2; D call uncertain. V lost 1 base, J lost 0 bases, and 6 bases lay in between. Germline V gene lookup returns CDR1 DFQATT and CDR2 SNEGSKA (reference sequence). The CDR3 consists of 13 residues. CDR3 bases: TGCAGTGCTAGAGCTTCGGCTAACTATGGCTACACCTTC. Residues: CSARASANYGYTF.

V and J are TRBV2 and TRBJ2-2, with D possibly TRBD1 on 6 matching bases. CDR1 SNHLY and CDR2 FYNNEI come from the germline V gene. The CDR3 is made up of 15 amino acids. The V gene lost 6 bases and the J gene lost 2 bases, with 13 bases spanning the gap. The CDR3 DNA reads as TGTGCCAGCAGGATCATCAGGGGTAACACCGGGGAGCTGTTTTTT. Protein product: CASRIIRGNTGELFF.

In its sample, this clonotype was seen many times. This chain connects TRBV20-1 to TRBJ2-3; 9 bases are shared with TRBD2. The CDR3 extends over 14 amino acids. Trimming cost V 5 bases and J 2 bases; bases outside gene matches: 5. Looked up from germline, CDR1 is DFQATT and CDR2 is SNEGSKA (reference sequence). The CDR3 reads CSAGLAGDTDTQYF. As DNA, the CDR3 is TGCAGTGCTGGCTTAGCGGGGGACACAGATACGCAGTATTTT.

A few counts support this clonotype. The J gene is TRBJ2-7, the V gene TRBV6-5; D is unclear. Trimming cost V 2 bases and J 1 base, with 12 bases left between them. Germline assignment: CDR1 MNHEY and CDR2 SVGAGI. CDR3 length: 15 amino acids. The CDR3 DNA sequence: TGTGCCAGCAGTTACCTAGGTCAGAGGTCCTACGAGCAGTACTTC. The encoded protein is CASSYLGQRSYEQYF.

This chain joins TRBV15 and TRBJ1-4; 9 bases match TRBD1. This CDR3 comprises 15 residues. The ends lost 0 bases at V and 8 bases at J; junction bases unmatched: 4. The germline V gene encodes CDR1 LNHNV and CDR2 YYDKDF (reference sequence). As DNA, the CDR3 is TGTGCCACCAGCAGAGATCTTGGGACAGGGGAAAAACTGTTTTTT. Residues: CATSRDLGTGEKLFF. The complete variable domain, with remaining parts taken from reference TRBV15 and TRBJ1-4, reads DAMVIQNPRYQVTQFGKPVTLSCSQTLNHNVMYWYQQKSSQAPKLLFHYYDKDFNNEADTPDNFQSRRPNTSFCFLDIRSPGLGDTAMYLCATSRDLGTGEKLFFGSGTQLSVL.

The chain recombines TRBV28 with TRBJ2-4; TRBD1 or TRBD2 may be the D gene (6 bases each). CDR1 is MDHEN and CDR2 is SYDVKM in the germline V gene. V lost 3 bases and J lost 0, with 12 bases in between. The CDR3 runs to 16 residues. The CDR3 DNA reads TGTGCCAGCAGTTTCTCGGGGGCCCTAGCCAAAAACATTCAGTACTTC. It yields the protein CASSFSGALAKNIQYF.

This clonotype was detected many times. The gene calls are TRBV6-2 or TRBV6-3 and TRBJ2-3; D gene ambiguous. Trimming removed 2 bases at V and 0 bases at J, with 12 bases between. The V gene's germline CDR1 is MNHEY and CDR2 SVGEGT. This CDR3 spans 16 amino acids. In DNA form, the CDR3 reads TGTGCCAGCAGTTACACCACAGCAACTAGCACAGATACGCAGTATTTT. This codes for CASSYTTATSTDTQYF.

This clonotype has at least ten counts. The chain uses TRBV29-1 and TRBJ2-7; D call uncertain. The CDR3 has 11 amino acids. Germline CDR1 reads SQVTM; CDR2 reads ANQGSEA. Trimming left V 4 bases short and J 5 bases short, with 9 bases between. The CDR3 coding sequence is TGCAGCGTTGGCCTTTGGAACGAGCAGTACTTC. Translation gives CSVGLWNEQYF.

A note on this clonotype: One end of the junction does not line up with germline, which may come from a read error. The chain couples TRBV7-8 to TRBJ2-7, with TRBD1 matching over 7 bases. In germline, CDR1 is SGHVS, CDR2 FQNEAQ. The CDR3 runs to 14 residues. The CDR3 region has the DNA TGTTCCAGCAGCGAAGACAGGGTCTCCTACGAGCAGTACTTC. Its protein product is CSSSEDRVSYEQYF.

The chain is built from TRBV28 and TRBJ2-7; D not certain. Germline CDR1 MDHEN, CDR2 SYDVKM. The V and J ends lost 8 bases and 4 bases respectively, with 12 bases between them. The CDR3 is 12 residues long. CDR3: CASRRVGYEQYF. The CDR3 DNA reads as TGTGCCAGCCGCCGGGTGGGGTACGAGCAGTACTTC. Filled out from reference TRBV28 and TRBJ2-7, the complete variable domain reads DVKVTQSSRYLVKRTGEKVFLECVQDMDHENMFWYRQDPGLGLRLIYFSYDVKMKEKGDIPEGYSVSREKKERFSLILESASTNQTSMYLCASRRVGYEQYFGPGTRLTVT.

The chain recombines TRBV6-1 with TRBJ1-2; 9 nucleotides align to TRBD1. The germline V gene encodes CDR1 MNHNS and CDR2 SASEGT. Trimming took 10 bases from V and 6 from J; bases not matched to a gene: 15. This CDR3 is built from 15 residues. In DNA form, the CDR3 reads TGTGCCAACACCCCTACGGACAGGGGATGGAATGGCTACACCTTC. Its translation: CANTPTDRGWNGYTF.

The table lists this clonotype with many counts. This chain joins TRBV7-8 and TRBJ2-2, with unresolved D. Germline CDR1 and CDR2: SGHVS and FQNEAQ. The CDR3 is 14 residues long. Trimming took 4 bases from V and 5 from J, leaving 11 bases between them. The CDR3 is CASSWGQVTGELFF. CDR3 DNA: TGTGCCAGCAGCTGGGGTCAAGTTACCGGGGAGCTGTTTTTT.

The table lists this clonotype with a few counts. This chain uses TRBV11-3 with TRBJ1-4; tentative D call: TRBD1 (5 bases). Per the germline V gene, CDR1 is SGHNT and CDR2 is YENEEA. CDR3 length equals 16 residues. V lost 1 base and J 3 bases, leaving 12 bases between the germline ends. CDR3 bases: TGTGCCAGCAGCTTAGTTCCGGGACGGCCTAATGAAAAACTGTTTTTT. This translates into CASSLVPGRPNEKLFF.